Each of the 15 T cell receptor beta chains below was sequenced from the same sample in a study of siplizumab effects on memory and regulatory T cells. Using immunoSEQ multiplex PCR, the repertoire was profiled, and TCRdb retains in-frame clones only, with some absent. Of about 100,000 clones listed, 93% are singletons. The sequenced sample was Tregs sorted from blood. The receptors derive from a human donor in good health.

This rearrangement joins TRBV7-9 to TRBJ2-7, with D perhaps matching TRBD1 (6 bases). Germline V gene lookup returns CDR1 SEHNR and CDR2 FQNEAQ (reference sequence). The CDR3 contains 15 residues. V shed 2 bases and J shed 2 bases, with 13 bases lying between them. CDR3 nucleotide sequence: TGTGCCAGCAGCTTAATGCTGGACAGAACCTACGAGCAGTACTTC. It is translated as CASSLMLDRTYEQYF.

This chain connects TRBV10-3 to TRBJ2-1; D ambiguous. Germline CDR1 is ENHRY and CDR2 is SYGVKD. The length of the CDR3 is 16 residues. Trimming removed 0 bases from V and 5 bases from J, with 14 bases in between. CDR3 in amino acids: CAISESRWLGNNEQFF. The CDR3 DNA reads as TGTGCCATCAGTGAGTCAAGGTGGCTGGGAAACAATGAGCAGTTCTTC.

The chain carries TRBV15 and TRBJ2-5; D gene ambiguous. Germline CDR1 is LNHNV and CDR2 is YYDKDF (reference sequence). V shed 1 base and J shed 1 base, with 7 bases lying between them. The CDR3 is made up of 14 amino acids. CDR3 amino acids: CATSRGASQETQYF. The CDR3 coding sequence is TGTGCCACCAGCAGAGGGGCTAGCCAAGAGACCCAGTACTTC.

This chain joins TRBV4-1 and TRBJ2-5; 11 bases line up with TRBD2. This CDR3 is built from 17 residues. The germline CDR1 and CDR2 sequences are MGHRA and YSYEKL. Trimming removed 1 base from V and 5 bases from J; junction bases left unmatched: 9. CDR3 sequence: CASSQGPGLAARETQYF. The CDR3 nucleotides read TGCGCCAGCAGCCAAGGCCCGGGACTAGCGGCTCGGGAGACCCAGTACTTC.

V usage is TRBV5-1 and J usage is TRBJ1-1; D gene ambiguous. Per the germline V gene, CDR1 is SGHRS and CDR2 is YFSETQ. Trimming pared 4 bases from V and 1 base from J, leaving 11 bases between. The CDR3 loop spans 14 amino acids. CDR3 protein: CASSTGWQNTEAFF. The CDR3 DNA reads TGCGCCAGCAGCACCGGATGGCAGAACACTGAAGCTTTCTTT. Looking up the rest from reference TRBV5-1 and TRBJ1-1 gives the full variable domain: KAGVTQTPRYLIKTRGQQVTLSCSPISGHRSVSWYQQTPGQGLQFLFEYFSETQRNKGNFPGRFSGRQFSNSRSEMNVSTLELGDSALYLCASSTGWQNTEAFFGQGTRLTVV.

The chain employs TRBV7-8 and TRBJ1-1; no clear D gene. The CDR3 runs 16 residues. Trimming took 5 bases from V and 1 from J, leaving 17 bases between them. Germline V gene lookup returns CDR1 SGHVS and CDR2 FQNEAQ. In nucleotides, the CDR3 is TGTGCCAGCAGCAGCGAGGCGTGGAGAAAGAACACTGAAGCTTTCTTT. It is translated as CASSSEAWRKNTEAFF.

V gene TRBV4-2 combines with J gene TRBJ2-4; D is uncertain. V was trimmed by 0 bases and J by 0 bases, leaving 9 bases between them. This CDR3 contains 16 residues. In germline, CDR1 is LGHNA, CDR2 YNFKEQ. CDR3 DNA sequence: TGTGCCAGCAGCCAAGAAGGACCACTAGCCAAAAACATTCAGTACTTC. Its protein is CASSQEGPLAKNIQYF.

The J gene is TRBJ2-3, the V gene TRBV5-1; 13 nucleotides match TRBD2. There are 19 residues in the CDR3. Trimming cost V 4 bases and J 4 bases; bases outside gene matches: 15. The germline V gene encodes CDR1 SGHRS and CDR2 YFSETQ. The CDR3 nucleotides read TGCGCCAGCAGCAGCACGGTAGGGACTAGCGGGAAGGTGGCAGATACGCAGTATTTT. Protein sequence: CASSSTVGTSGKVADTQYF.

The rearrangement uses TRBV7-8 and TRBJ2-3; TRBD2 agrees at 7 bases. Germline CDR1 SGHVS, CDR2 FQNEAQ. The CDR3 totals 19 residues. Losses at the gene ends were 5 bases for V and 0 bases for J; bases not matched to a gene: 17. The CDR3 DNA is TGTGCCAGCAGCCTAAATACACTGGCGGGAGTTAGGAGCACAGATACGCAGTATTTT. Translating it yields CASSLNTLAGVRSTDTQYF.

The chain links TRBV10-3 to TRBJ2-1, with 13 nucleotides matching TRBD2. After removal of 7 bases from V and 2 bases from J, the junction contained 14 bases not matched to a gene. Germline loops: CDR1 ENHRY, CDR2 SYGVKD. The CDR3 is 19 amino acids. Here the CDR3 reads CAINSFRLAGGRAYNEQFF. CDR3 DNA: TGTGCCATCAATTCCTTCCGACTAGCGGGGGGCCGAGCCTACAATGAGCAGTTCTTC.

The chain recombines TRBV7-3 with TRBJ1-1, with D tentatively TRBD1 (5 bases). The CDR3 has 13 residues. Deletions cut 0 bases from V and 4 bases from J, with 6 bases between. CDR1 and CDR2 from the germline V gene are SGHTA and FQGTGA. CDR3 nucleotides: TGTGCCAGCAGCTTAACCGGGGGCACTGAAGCTTTCTTT. It yields the protein CASSLTGGTEAFF.

The chain is built from TRBV5-1 and TRBJ2-5, with a weak D call TRBD1 (6 bases). The closer fit of TRBJ2-7 to the DNA end suggests the J call may be wrong. This CDR3 has 13 amino acids. Germline CDR1 SGHRS, CDR2 YFSETQ. The CDR3 sequence: CASSTGMGYEQYF. CDR3 nucleotide sequence: TGCGCCAGCAGCACAGGGATGGGCTACGAGCAGTACTTC.

This chain connects TRBV2 to TRBJ2-1; the D gene is possibly TRBD2 (5 bases). Trimming removed 5 bases from V and 9 bases from J, with 11 bases in between. Germline lookup yields CDR1 SNHLY and CDR2 FYNNEI. The CDR3 has 12 amino acids. The CDR3 DNA reads as TGTGCCAGCAGTTCGGGGTTCGGTGAGCAGTTCTTC. Its translation is CASSSGFGEQFF.

The rearrangement joins TRBV10-3 to TRBJ1-2; 7 bases fit TRBD1. Germline CDR1 reads ENHRY; CDR2 reads SYGVKD. V dropped 6 bases and J dropped 3; count of bases not matched to a gene: 7. This CDR3 is built from 14 residues. The CDR3 sequence is CAIRGTGQYYGYTF. The CDR3 DNA sequence: TGTGCCATCAGGGGTACGGGACAGTACTATGGCTACACCTTC.

The chain has TRBV7-9 and TRBJ2-3; D remains ambiguous. V was cut by 8 bases and J by 0 bases, with 12 bases left in between. Germline CDR1 and CDR2: SEHNR and FQNEAQ (reference sequence). This CDR3 spans 14 amino acids. In DNA form, the CDR3 reads TGTGCCAGCGGTTGGGATGGGAGCACAGATACGCAGTATTTT. This translates into CASGWDGSTDTQYF.